This T cell receptor beta chain appears in the sequencing data of a study of shared clonotypes between healthy human individuals. General study points: Larger estimated richness was generally seen in naive subsets than in memory subsets.

Profiled with immunoSEQ multiplex PCR; TCRdb holds only in-frame clones, not every one. Among some 1,900,000 clones listed, about 95% were seen once. Worth noting for this clone: The antigen is unknown.

Positive CCR7 selection of CD45RO-negative cells yielded the naive CD8 cells, and terminally differentiated effector memory CD45RA+ cells were excluded. The CDR3 is 17 amino acids. CDR1 is SNHLY and CDR2 is FYNNEI in the germline V gene. V gave up 8 bases and J gave up 4 bases; unmatched junction bases: 17. The rearrangement uses TRBV2 and TRBJ2-7, with TRBD1 identical over 10 bases. The sequence was obtained from a man between 18 and 29 years old in good health. Sequenced: naive CD8+ T cells sorted from blood. This CDR3 is CASLKSGGTGAWYEQYF. DNA of the CDR3: TGTGCCAGCTTGAAGAGCGGCGGGACAGGGGCTTGGTACGAGCAGTACTTC.